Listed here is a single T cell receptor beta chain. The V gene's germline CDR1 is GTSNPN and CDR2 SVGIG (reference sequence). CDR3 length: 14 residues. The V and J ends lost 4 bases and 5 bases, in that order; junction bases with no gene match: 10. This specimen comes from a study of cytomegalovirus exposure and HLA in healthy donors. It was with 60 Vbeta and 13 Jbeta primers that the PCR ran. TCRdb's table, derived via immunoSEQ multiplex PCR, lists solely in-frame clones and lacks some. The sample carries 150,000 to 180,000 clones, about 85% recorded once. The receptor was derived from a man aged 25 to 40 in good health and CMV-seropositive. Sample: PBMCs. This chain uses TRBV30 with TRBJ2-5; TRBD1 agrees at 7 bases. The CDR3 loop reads CAWNTGERGETQYF. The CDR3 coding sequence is TGTGCCTGGAACACAGGGGAAAGGGGGGAGACCCAGTACTTC.